This TCR beta chain was sequenced during a study of blood T cells in healthy people across ages. For the second PCR, which ran for roughly 7 to 11 cycles, a sample-barcoded 5' primer and a J-beta primer mix were used. Via MiXCR, TCRdb re-called the 5' RACE reads, giving one row per CDR3 protein. The sample shows more than 650,000 distinct CDR3 sequences, 20% to 30% of them seen only once. CDR1 is SGHRS, CDR2 YFSETQ, per germline. This CDR3 is built from 18 residues. V lost 5 bases, J lost 1 base, and 12 bases stayed unmatched. Separately, the same data were catalogued under a study of T cells of mothers and their children.

This TCR was sampled from a boy younger than 18 in good health. Specimen: blood. This rearrangement joins TRBV5-1 to TRBJ2-6, with TRBD1 identical over 7 bases. The CDR3, as DNA: TGCGCCAGCAGGTACGCAGGGGGAGCCCGTTCTGGGGCCAACGTCCTGACTTTC. This translates into CASRYAGGARSGANVLTF.